This TCR beta chain was profiled in a study of blood T cell repertoires in COVID-19. The wider study: Samples representing acute and convalescent COVID-19 were sourced from the United States, Italy and Spain. PBMCs, B-cell-depleted T cells, or T cells provided the cDNA or gDNA that made up the material.

This study enrolled people aged 18 to 89 from about two dozen US geographic areas. Participant-reported clinical history was the basis for cohort assignment. The CDR3 totals 14 residues. The ends lost 2 bases at V and 6 bases at J; junction bases unmatched: 3. Per germline, CDR1 SGHVS and CDR2 FNYEAQ. TCRdb keeps only in-frame clones here, not all; method: immunoSEQ multiplex PCR. The sample lists 150,000 to 200,000 clones, around 89% occurring once. The sample consisted of PBMCs or T cells enriched from blood (not recorded which). The V and J genes are TRBV7-6 and TRBJ2-2; 7 positions match TRBD1. The sequence was obtained from a woman aged 50 to 60 who had recovered from COVID-19. The CDR3 sequence: CASSLLQGPGELFF. The CDR3 DNA reads TGTGCCAGCAGCTTACTACAGGGGCCCGGGGAGCTGTTTTTT.